This T cell receptor (beta chain) was recovered during a study of radiation and T cells in renal cell carcinoma. Broader study findings: In blood, top tumor clones expanded by 2 weeks, shrinking by 4.

Documented time point: blood 4 weeks post-SBRT, at nephrectomy. Treatment noted: 15 Gy SBRT to primary tumor, nephrectomy 4 weeks later. This clone has just one count. Its cognate antigen is unknown. CDR3 length: 13 amino acids. Deletions cut 3 bases from V and 4 bases from J, with 9 bases between. Germline assignment: CDR1 LNHDA and CDR2 SQIVND (reference sequence). The table came from immunoSEQ multiplex PCR; TCRdb's copy has only in-frame clones and leaves some out. The table lists 150,000 to 200,000 clones, 88% of them singletons. This receptor was obtained from a woman aged 45-65 years with renal cell carcinoma. This material consisted of blood, taken from a patient whose treatment included radiotherapy and nephrectomy. The chain uses TRBV19 and TRBJ1-2, with D unclear. In DNA, the CDR3 is TGTGCCAGTAGTATGGCAGAGTTCTATGGCTACACCTTC. This sequence encodes CASSMAEFYGYTF. The full variable domain, in which reference TRBV19 and TRBJ1-2 provide the parts outside the CDR3, is DGGITQSPKYLFRKEGQNVTLSCEQNLNHDAMYWYRQDPGQGLRLIYYSQIVNDFQKGDIAEGYSVSREKKESFPLTVTSAQKNPTAFYLCASSMAEFYGYTFGSGTRLTVV.